The 21 T cell receptor beta chains in this list originate from one sample, sequenced in a study of naive and memory T cell subsets. An equimolar mix of two oligonucleotides served as the beta constant-region primer for TRBC1 and TRBC2. From the UMI-ligation and nested PCR reads, TCRdb called clonotypes with MiXCR, one entry per CDR3 protein. Of 130,000 to 150,000 distinct CDR3 sequences in the sample, about a sixth were seen once. The sequenced sample consisted of naive CD4+ T cells from blood. The receptor source for this set is a human donor in good health.

This clonotype came up a few times. This sequence joins TRBV5-1 and TRBJ1-1; 10 bases agree with TRBD1. With V trimmed by 5 bases and J by 1 base, 11 bases remained unmatched. This CDR3 spans 17 amino acids. Germline CDR1 reads SGHRS; CDR2 reads YFSETQ. For the CDR3, the DNA is TGCGCCAGCAGGTCTCGTGGACAGGGGGAAAAGAACACTGAAGCTTTCTTT. Amino acid sequence: CASRSRGQGEKNTEAFF.

This clonotype was detected a few times. The rearrangement uses TRBV7-9 and TRBJ2-2; the match to TRBD2 covers 7 bases. The trim removed 5 bases at V and 6 bases at J, leaving 9 bases unmatched. There are 15 residues in the CDR3. CDR1 is SEHNR and CDR2 is FQNEAQ in the germline V gene (reference sequence). CDR3 DNA sequence: TGTGCCAGCAGCCCGACGAAAGGACTAGCCGGGGAGCTGTTTTTT. It translates to CASSPTKGLAGELFF. Looking up the rest from reference TRBV7-9 and TRBJ2-2 gives the full variable domain: DTGVSQNPRHKITKRGQNVTFRCDPISEHNRLYWYRQTLGQGPEFLTYFQNEAQLEKSRLLSDRFSAERPKGSFSTLEIQRTEQGDSAMYLCASSPTKGLAGELFFGEGSRLTVL.

This clonotype was seen only a few times. The rearrangement joins TRBV7-7 to TRBJ2-7; 15 nucleotides agree with TRBD2. CDR1 and CDR2 (germline): SSHAT, FNYEAQ (reference sequence). With 1 base clipped from V and 2 bases from J, the junction kept 15 bases outside the gene matches. The CDR3 runs to 21 residues. Here the CDR3 reads CASSLESLEGLAGGPTYEQYF. The DNA for the CDR3 is TGTGCCAGCAGCTTAGAATCTCTTGAGGGACTAGCGGGAGGACCCACCTACGAGCAGTACTTC.

The chain joins TRBV20-1 to TRBJ1-1, with D tentatively TRBD1 (5 bases). Trimming took off 6 bases at V and 0 bases at J, with 17 bases between the two ends. This CDR3 contains 15 residues. The germline V gene encodes CDR1 DFQATT and CDR2 SNEGSKA (reference sequence). The CDR3 coding sequence is TGCAGTGCAGTACGGGTAGGGGCGGTGAACACTGAAGCTTTCTTT. It codes for CSAVRVGAVNTEAFF.

This clonotype was seen a handful of times. The chain couples TRBV24-1 to TRBJ2-1, with TRBD2 as a possible D gene (6 bases). In germline, CDR1 is KGHDR, CDR2 SFDVKD. CDR3 length equals 15 residues. V was pared by 6 bases and J by 4 bases, with 15 bases between. The CDR3 spells CATSSSRGKYNEQFF. CDR3 bases: TGTGCCACCAGTTCCTCGCGGGGCAAATACAATGAGCAGTTCTTC.

The rearrangement links TRBV28 to TRBJ2-7; TRBD1 matches 7 bases. The germline V gene has CDR1 MDHEN and CDR2 SYDVKM. The V gene end was trimmed by 6 bases and the J gene end by 2 bases; junction bases not matched to a gene: 7. The CDR3 length is 14 residues. The CDR3 protein is CASSTGVGAYEQYF. Written as DNA, the CDR3 is TGTGCCAGCAGCACAGGGGTTGGTGCCTACGAGCAGTACTTC.

This clonotype was observed a handful of times. The genes are TRBV10-3 and TRBJ2-3, with no clear D. Trimming took off 3 bases at V and 4 bases at J, with 5 bases between the two ends. This CDR3 has 12 residues. Germline-derived CDR1 and CDR2 are ENHRY and SYGVKD. CDR3 region: CAISDYADTQYF. CDR3 DNA: TGTGCCATCAGTGATTACGCAGATACGCAGTATTTT.

V usage is TRBV9 and J usage is TRBJ2-2, with D hard to call. This CDR3 is built from 14 residues. The V end lost 1 base, the J end lost 4 bases, and 8 bases lay between the germline ends. Germline CDR1 is SGDLS and CDR2 is YYNGEE. CDR3 residues: CASSVFGSTGELFF. The CDR3 bases are TGTGCCAGCAGCGTATTTGGCAGCACCGGGGAGCTGTTTTTT.

This chain uses TRBV29-1 with TRBJ1-1; TRBD1 might be the D (5 bases). Germline CDR1 and CDR2: SQVTM and ANQGSEA. This CDR3 spans 12 amino acids. V shed 6 bases and J shed 3 bases, with 11 bases lying between them. The CDR3 nucleotides are TGCAGCGTAGGGGAGTTCGACACTGAAGCTTTCTTT. It is translated as CSVGEFDTEAFF.

This clonotype occurred a few times. This chain connects TRBV2 to TRBJ2-3; 11 bases align to TRBD2. The CDR3 runs 16 residues. Looked up from germline, CDR1 is SNHLY and CDR2 is FYNNEI. V gave up 4 bases and J gave up 2 bases; unmatched junction bases: 5. The CDR3 loop reads CASSAGLAGYTDTQYF. Here the CDR3 DNA reads TGTGCCAGCAGTGCCGGACTAGCGGGTTACACAGATACGCAGTATTTT.

This clonotype came up many times. The chain uses TRBV29-1 and TRBJ2-3; D unresolved. Germline V lookup: CDR1 SQVTM, CDR2 ANQGSEA. Trimming took off 6 bases at V and 2 bases at J, with 15 bases between the two ends. The CDR3 is 14 residues long. Written as DNA, the CDR3 is TGCAGCGTCTCCCCGAGACTTAACACAGATACGCAGTATTTT. It specifies CSVSPRLNTDTQYF.

The rearrangement joins TRBV18 to TRBJ1-2; 8 bases align to TRBD1. V was pared by 6 bases and J by 7 bases, with 10 bases of the junction left unmatched. CDR1 is KGHSH and CDR2 is LQKENI in the germline V gene. There are 14 residues in the CDR3. CDR3 nucleotide sequence: TGTGCCAGCTCCCCGCCGGACAGGGTCGGTGGCTACACCTTC. Its translation: CASSPPDRVGGYTF.

The V gene is TRBV30, the J gene TRBJ2-7, with 7 bases aligning to TRBD2. The V and J ends lost 0 bases and 6 bases, in that order; junction bases with no gene match: 8. Germline lookup yields CDR1 GTSNPN and CDR2 SVGIG (reference sequence). The CDR3 has 14 residues. DNA of the CDR3: TGTGCCTGGAGTGTACTGACTAGCTGGGGCGAGCAGTACTTC. Translation: CAWSVLTSWGEQYF. Combining the CDR3 with reference TRBV30 and TRBJ2-7 gives the whole variable domain SQTIHQWPATLVQPVGSPLSLECTVEGTSNPNLYWYRQAAGRGLQLLFYSVGIGQISSEVPQNLSASRPQDRQFILSSKKLLLSDSGFYLCAWSVLTSWGEQYFGPGTRLTVT.

Here the CDR3 reads CASRPRTSGSMETQYF. The CDR3 DNA is TGTGCCAGCAGGCCACGGACTAGCGGGAGTATGGAGACCCAGTACTTC. The chain has TRBV7-9 and TRBJ2-5, with 13 bases aligning to TRBD2. CDR1 and CDR2 (germline): SEHNR, FQNEAQ (reference sequence). With V trimmed by 6 bases and J by 5 bases, 9 bases remained unmatched. CDR3 length: 16 residues.

Only a few counts were recorded for this clonotype. The rearrangement uses TRBV29-1 and TRBJ1-1; TRBD1 agrees at 11 bases. V lost 5 bases and J lost 3; bases outside the gene matches: 5. This CDR3 has 14 residues. The germline CDR1 and CDR2 sequences are SQVTM and ANQGSEA. In nucleotides, the CDR3 is TGCAGCGTTAACGGACAGGGGGCGGACACTGAAGCTTTCTTT. Translating gives CSVNGQGADTEAFF.

There are a few counts of this clonotype. This sequence joins TRBV10-3 and TRBJ1-3, with D unclear. Germline CDR1 reads ENHRY; CDR2 reads SYGVKD. This CDR3 is 16 amino acids long. Trimming removed 2 bases at V and 1 base at J, with 12 bases between. CDR3 sequence: CAISEPLGGSGNTIYF. Written as DNA, the CDR3 is TGTGCCATCAGTGAGCCCCTCGGAGGATCTGGAAACACCATATATTTT.

The chain links TRBV25-1 to TRBJ2-5, with 7 nucleotides matching TRBD1. Germline CDR1 reads MGHDK; CDR2 reads SYGVNS. V lost 4 bases and J lost 4; bases outside the gene matches: 12. The CDR3 spans 16 residues. CDR3 residues: CASSGTEPGQRETQYF. CDR3 DNA sequence: TGTGCCAGCAGTGGAACCGAACCGGGACAGCGAGAGACCCAGTACTTC.

The chain has TRBV12-3 or TRBV12-4 and TRBJ2-5; TRBD2 matches 7 bases. CDR3 length: 16 residues. V lost 1 base and J lost 5; bases outside the gene matches: 10. CDR3 residues: CASSLVRTSGGETQYF. CDR3 bases: TGTGCCAGCAGTTTAGTGAGGACTAGTGGGGGTGAGACCCAGTACTTC.

This clonotype has just a few counts. The rearrangement joins TRBV19 to TRBJ2-7, with 10 bases that match TRBD1. With V trimmed by 5 bases and J by 4 bases, 8 bases remained unmatched. The CDR3 totals 15 residues. In germline, CDR1 is LNHDA, CDR2 SQIVND (reference sequence). CDR3 nucleotides: TGTGCCAGTAGTTCGCGACAGGGGGCCGCATACGAGCAGTACTTC. The encoded protein is CASSSRQGAAYEQYF.

The V and J genes are TRBV7-6 and TRBJ2-1; 7 bases fit TRBD2. Germline V gives CDR1 SGHVS, CDR2 FNYEAQ. The CDR3 extends over 20 amino acids. The junction had 22 bases not matched to a gene; V was cut back by 1 base and J by 7 bases. In DNA form, the CDR3 reads TGTGCCAGCAGCTTAGTGAGGTGGAACCTAGCGGCTTCGGACCAAAATGAGCAGTTCTTC. This gives the protein CASSLVRWNLAASDQNEQFF.

This clonotype was seen only a few times. This chain links TRBV20-1 with TRBJ1-6; 9 bases match TRBD1. The CDR3 length is 16 residues. Germline V gene lookup returns CDR1 DFQATT and CDR2 SNEGSKA (reference sequence). Unmatched junction bases numbered 10, after V lost 0 bases and J lost 10 bases. Here the CDR3 DNA reads TGCAGTGCTAGAGATGGCAGACAGGGGGGTAGCTCACCCCTCCACTTT. Translating gives CSARDGRQGGSSPLHF.